Following are 25 T cell receptor beta chains from one sample sequenced in a study of PD-L1 blockade in urothelial cancer. The method was immunoSEQ multiplex PCR; TCRdb's version includes in-frame clones alone and lacks a portion of them. The repertoire has about 51,000 clones, 75% to 90% of them found once; the top ten carry under 20%. Sequences were derived from PBMCs, sampled around atezolizumab (anti-PD-L1) treatment. These receptors were taken from a man in his sixties with urothelial cancer.

This chain links TRBV5-1 with TRBJ1-2; TRBD1 matches at 10 bases. Germline V CDR1 and CDR2: SGHRS, YFSETQ. The CDR3 runs to 15 residues. Trimming removed 6 bases from V and 4 bases from J; junction bases left unmatched: 9. Here the CDR3 reads CASTLPGQGSYGYTF. CDR3 nucleotide sequence: TGCGCCAGCACTCTACCGGGACAGGGGAGCTATGGCTACACCTTC. The variable domain in full, completed from reference TRBV5-1 and TRBJ1-2, reads KAGVTQTPRYLIKTRGQQVTLSCSPISGHRSVSWYQQTPGQGLQFLFEYFSETQRNKGNFPGRFSGRQFSNSRSEMNVSTLELGDSALYLCASTLPGQGSYGYTFGSGTRLTVV.

The rearrangement links TRBV29-1 to TRBJ1-2, with D tentatively TRBD1 (5 bases). The CDR3 loop spans 13 amino acids. Trimming removed 5 bases at V and 4 bases at J, with 14 bases between. Per germline, CDR1 SQVTM and CDR2 ANQGSEA. In DNA form, the CDR3 reads TGCAGCGTTAAATTAGCGGGGCTCTATGGCTACACCTTC. Residues: CSVKLAGLYGYTF.

This clone was seen a single time. The chain joins TRBV29-1 to TRBJ2-3, with a tentative D call TRBD2 (6 bases). CDR3 length: 16 amino acids. Germline assignment: CDR1 SQVTM and CDR2 ANQGSEA. V shed 2 bases and J shed 2 bases, with 17 bases lying between them. The chain's CDR3 is CSVESPGLIDTDTQYF. The CDR3 nucleotides are TGCAGCGTTGAATCCCCCGGACTAATTGACACAGATACGCAGTATTTT.

About this clone itself: Compared with germline, one end of the junction differs, possibly owing to a read error. This chain links TRBV2 with TRBJ2-7, with a possible D match to TRBD2 (7 bases). From germline, CDR1 is SNHLY and CDR2 FYNNEI. This CDR3 region has 13 residues. CDR3 coding DNA: TGTGCCGGCAGATTGGGGGGGGGCCACGAGCAGTACTTC. This gives the protein CAGRLGGGHEQYF.

CDR3 region: CASSPGRTGLMRYQETQYF. The CDR3 DNA is TGTGCCAGCAGCCCAGGGAGGACAGGGTTGATGAGGTACCAAGAGACCCAGTACTTC. The gene calls are TRBV11-2 and TRBJ2-5; 8 bases map to TRBD1. The CDR3 contains 19 residues. The germline CDR1 and CDR2 sequences are SGHAT and FQNNGV. Trimming cost V 5 bases and J 0 bases; bases outside gene matches: 17.

This chain links TRBV18 with TRBJ2-1; weak D call: TRBD2 (6 bases). Germline V gene data show CDR1 as KGHSH and CDR2 as LQKENI. The CDR3 contains 15 residues. V lost 2 bases to trimming and J lost 1 base, with 9 bases between them. Written as DNA, the CDR3 is TGTGCCAGCTCACCAGCCGGGGGTTCCTACAATGAGCAGTTCTTC. Protein sequence: CASSPAGGSYNEQFF.

CDR3 sequence reads: CASSLGTGRNIQYF. The CDR3, as DNA: TGTGCCAGCAGCCTAGGGACAGGGAGAAACATTCAGTACTTC. V is TRBV6-5 and J is TRBJ2-4; 9 nucleotides match TRBD1. The CDR3 has 14 amino acids. The germline V gene has CDR1 MNHEY and CDR2 SVGAGI. The ends lost 6 bases at V and 6 bases at J; junction bases unmatched: 6.

The chain is built from TRBV4-2 and TRBJ2-3; 10 nucleotides match TRBD2. The junction had 8 bases not matched to a gene; V was cut back by 1 base and J by 1 base. Germline V gene data show CDR1 as LGHNA and CDR2 as YNFKEQ. The CDR3 contains 18 residues. CDR3 bases: TGTGCCAGCAGCCAAGCACTCAAGCGGGGGGGCCGCACAGATACGCAGTATTTT. This gives the protein CASSQALKRGGRTDTQYF.

This chain connects TRBV19 to TRBJ1-2; weak D call: TRBD1 (5 bases). V was clipped by 3 bases and J by 7 bases, with 12 bases between them. CDR3 length equals 13 residues. The germline gives CDR1 LNHDA, CDR2 SQIVND (reference sequence). The CDR3 nucleotides read TGTGCCAGTAGTATTAGGCAGGGTGTTGGCTACACCTTC. The encoded protein is CASSIRQGVGYTF.

The chain recombines TRBV9 with TRBJ1-4; unclear D gene. Germline V gene data show CDR1 as SGDLS and CDR2 as YYNGEE. Trimming removed 3 bases from V and 8 bases from J, with 14 bases in between. The CDR3 runs 14 residues. The CDR3 DNA sequence: TGTGCCAGCAGCGCGGGATGGGAAGAAGAAAAACTGTTTTTT. Protein product: CASSAGWEEEKLFF.

The chain joins TRBV28 to TRBJ2-1; 8 bases line up with TRBD2. J lost 8 bases, V lost 8 bases, and 11 bases had no gene match. Germline V gene data show CDR1 as MDHEN and CDR2 as SYDVKM. The CDR3 has 14 residues. The CDR3 region is CASCCRSGSYEQFF. For the CDR3, the DNA is TGTGCCAGCTGCTGTAGGAGCGGGAGCTATGAGCAGTTCTTC. Variable domain in full (rest from reference TRBV28 and TRBJ2-1): DVKVTQSSRYLVKRTGEKVFLECVQDMDHENMFWYRQDPGLGLRLIYFSYDVKMKEKGDIPEGYSVSREKKERFSLILESASTNQTSMYLCASCCRSGSYEQFFGPGTRLTVL.

J is TRBJ2-7 and V is TRBV9; 9 bases agree with TRBD1. V lost 3 bases to trimming and J lost 4 bases; unmatched junction nucleotides: 5. CDR1 is SGDLS and CDR2 is YYNGEE in the germline V gene. The CDR3 runs to 14 residues. In nucleotides, the CDR3 is TGTGCCAGCAGCGCGGGACAGGGAGGGTACGAGCAGTACTTC. Translation gives CASSAGQGGYEQYF.

V gene TRBV5-6 combines with J gene TRBJ2-5, with D possibly matching TRBD1 (6 bases). Looked up from germline, CDR1 is SGHDT and CDR2 is YYEEEE. The CDR3 covers 14 residues. V lost 4 bases, J lost 1 base, and 11 bases lay in between. The CDR3 DNA sequence: TGTGCCAGCAGCACTCGGGACACCCAAGAGACCCAGTACTTC. Protein product: CASSTRDTQETQYF. Supplemented by reference TRBV5-6 and TRBJ2-5, the full variable domain reads DAGVTQSPTHLIKTRGQQVTLRCSPKSGHDTVSWYQQALGQGPQFIFQYYEEEERQRGNFPDRFSGHQFPNYSSELNVNALLLGDSALYLCASSTRDTQETQYFGPGTRLLVL.

This rearrangement joins TRBV7-2 to TRBJ2-4; D not certain. V was pared by 1 base and J by 6 bases, with 13 bases between. Germline loops: CDR1 SGHTA, CDR2 FQGNSA. The length of the CDR3 is 15 residues. Written as DNA, the CDR3 is TGTGCCAGCAGCTTAGGTAGCCGAGGCGGAAACATTCAGTACTTC. Residues: CASSLGSRGGNIQYF. The full variable domain, with the rest looked up from reference TRBV7-2 and TRBJ2-4, is GAGVSQSPSNKVTEKGKDVELRCDPISGHTALYWYRQSLGQGLEFLIYFQGNSAPDKSGLPSDRFSAERTGGSVSTLTIQRTQQEDSAVYLCASSLGSRGGNIQYFGAGTRLSVL.

V gene TRBV7-9 combines with J gene TRBJ1-4; D is undetermined. CDR1 and CDR2 (germline): SEHNR, FQNEAQ (reference sequence). This CDR3 spans 14 amino acids. Deletions cut 6 bases from V and 0 bases from J, with 8 bases between. The CDR3 bases are TGTGCCAGCAGTACCGGGACAACTAATGAAAAACTGTTTTTT. Amino acids: CASSTGTTNEKLFF.

This chain joins TRBV7-2 and TRBJ2-7, with TRBD2 matching 7 bases. J was trimmed by 4 bases and V by 11 bases; bases with no gene match: 8. Germline CDR1 reads SGHTA; CDR2 reads FQGNSA. This CDR3 has 12 amino acids. The DNA for the CDR3 is TGTGCCGTGCGGGAGAGTGTATACGAGCAGTACTTC. Translation: CAVRESVYEQYF.

J is TRBJ1-4 and V is TRBV5-1; 12 bases line up with TRBD1. This CDR3 is 17 amino acids long. Germline CDR1 SGHRS, CDR2 YFSETQ. With V trimmed by 2 bases and J by 4 bases, 6 bases remained unmatched. The CDR3 is CASSFRDRGQSNEKLFF. For the CDR3, the DNA is TGCGCCAGCAGCTTCCGGGACAGGGGGCAGAGTAATGAAAAACTGTTTTTT.

The rearrangement links TRBV2 to TRBJ1-6; a weak D match, TRBD1 (5 bases). The CDR3 covers 15 residues. Deletions cut 2 bases from V and 9 bases from J, with 14 bases between. Germline assignment: CDR1 SNHLY and CDR2 FYNNEI. The CDR3 sequence: CASSEFRQGGSPLHF. DNA of the CDR3: TGTGCCAGCAGTGAATTTCGCCAGGGTGGTTCACCCCTCCACTTT.

The chain has TRBV29-1 and TRBJ1-2; tentatively, D is TRBD1 (5 bases). The CDR3 runs to 15 residues. With 1 base removed from V and 2 bases from J, the gap between germline ends came to 14 bases. Germline CDR1 SQVTM, CDR2 ANQGSEA. The CDR3 reads CSVEGWGEENYGYTF. The CDR3 DNA sequence: TGCAGCGTTGAAGGGTGGGGGGAAGAGAACTATGGCTACACCTTC.

The chain employs TRBV27 and TRBJ1-1; D may be TRBD1 (5 bases). Germline CDR1 and CDR2: MNHEY and SMNVEV (reference sequence). The CDR3 length is 14 residues. The V and J ends lost 6 bases and 4 bases respectively, with 15 bases between them. The CDR3 is CASSQQDDGTEAFF. In DNA, the CDR3 is TGTGCCAGCAGCCAACAGGATGATGGCACTGAAGCTTTCTTT.

The V gene is TRBV11-2, the J gene TRBJ2-7, with 7 bases fitting TRBD2. V lost 2 bases and J lost 1; bases outside the gene matches: 5. CDR1 is SGHAT, CDR2 FQNNGV, per germline. CDR3 size: 15 residues. The CDR3 sequence is CASSLFWGGSYEQYF. The DNA for the CDR3 is TGTGCCAGCAGCTTATTTTGGGGGGGTTCCTACGAGCAGTACTTC.

The chain employs TRBV28 and TRBJ1-2; no clear D gene. The CDR3 is 12 residues long. Trimming pared 4 bases from V and 5 bases from J, leaving 8 bases between. Germline V CDR1 and CDR2: MDHEN, SYDVKM. The CDR3, as DNA: TGTGCCAGCAGTTCACAGAAGTATGGCTACACCTTC. Translation: CASSSQKYGYTF.

This chain connects TRBV4-2 to TRBJ2-1; D remains ambiguous. Germline-derived CDR1 and CDR2 are LGHNA and YNFKEQ. V gave up 1 base and J gave up 7 bases, with 11 bases separating them. The CDR3 is 14 residues long. The CDR3, as DNA: TGTGCCAGCAGCCAAGGGGCTGGTAGAAATGAGCAGTTCTTC. Translating it yields CASSQGAGRNEQFF.

This sequence joins TRBV2 and TRBJ1-2, with 7 positions matching TRBD1. CDR1 SNHLY and CDR2 FYNNEI come from the germline V gene. V was pared by 6 bases and J by 2 bases, with 6 bases of the junction left unmatched. The CDR3 is 14 amino acids. The CDR3 sequence is CASRATGVNYGYTF. The CDR3 nucleotides read TGTGCCAGCAGAGCCACAGGGGTAAACTATGGCTACACCTTC.

In its sample, this clone ranks as medium-sized. The CDR3 DNA reads TGTGCCAGCAGCTTGTGGGACAGCTACACAGATACGCAGTATTTT. This encodes CASSLWDSYTDTQYF. This sequence joins TRBV9 and TRBJ2-3, with 7 nucleotides matching TRBD1. J lost 2 bases, V lost 4 bases, and 7 bases had no gene match. The CDR3 is made up of 15 amino acids. Germline V gene lookup returns CDR1 SGDLS and CDR2 YYNGEE.